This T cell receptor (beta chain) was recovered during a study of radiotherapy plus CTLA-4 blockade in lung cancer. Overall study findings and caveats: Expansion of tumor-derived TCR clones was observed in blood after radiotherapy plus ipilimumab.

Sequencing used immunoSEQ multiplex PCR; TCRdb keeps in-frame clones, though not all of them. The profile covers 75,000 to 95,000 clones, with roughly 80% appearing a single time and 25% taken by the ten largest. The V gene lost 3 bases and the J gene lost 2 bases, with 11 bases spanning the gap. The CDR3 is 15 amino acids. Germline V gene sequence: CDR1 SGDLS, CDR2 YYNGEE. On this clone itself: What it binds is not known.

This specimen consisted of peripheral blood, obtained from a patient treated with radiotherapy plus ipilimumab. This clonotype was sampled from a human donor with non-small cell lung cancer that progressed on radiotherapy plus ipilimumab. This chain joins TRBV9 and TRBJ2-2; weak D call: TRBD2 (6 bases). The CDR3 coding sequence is TGTGCCAGCAGCGCGGTAGCGGTTAACACCGGGGAGCTGTTTTTT. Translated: CASSAVAVNTGELFF.